This T cell receptor beta chain was documented in a study of blood T cell repertoires in COVID-19. Overall study context: Spain, Italy and the United States supplied samples that represented acute and convalescent COVID-19. PBMCs, B-cell-depleted T cells, or T cells were the source of the cDNA or gDNA that made up the material.

Clones were sequenced by immunoSEQ multiplex PCR, and TCRdb holds only the in-frame ones, with some missing. The sample carries around 320,000 clones, approximately 89% recorded once. Those who participated ranged in age from about 18 to 89 years and resided in 24 US areas. V lost 4 bases and J lost 2, with 13 bases in between. CDR1 LGHNA and CDR2 YNFKEQ come from the germline V gene. The CDR3 contains 15 residues. The sample was PBMCs or T cells enriched from blood (not recorded which). This chain connects TRBV4-2 to TRBJ2-3, with a tentative D call TRBD2 (6 bases). This sequence was found in a woman aged 45-60 years who had been exposed to COVID-19. CDR3 sequence reads: CASSRDFLSTDTQYF. The CDR3 region has the DNA TGTGCCAGCAGCCGGGACTTTCTGTCCACAGATACGCAGTATTTT.